A selection of T cell receptor beta chains follows, all from one sample in a study of tumor-infiltrating lymphocytes in primary liver carcinoma. From the multiplex PCR reads, TCRdb called clonotypes with MiXCR, one entry per CDR3 protein. The sample includes roughly 120,000 distinct CDR3 sequences, around two thirds seen only once; the top ten take 8.1%. Sample: tumor-adjacent normal liver tissue. These receptor sequences come from a woman aged 60-70 years with primary liver carcinoma and hepatitis B virus infection. CDR3s include the opening cysteine and the closing phenylalanine or tryptophan. The D gene is left open where the match is weak. Clone size is given for some rows only: seen once, a few or many times, or a class if the clone is expanded.

D gene: TRBD2; clone size: .; V gene: TRBV12-3/TRBV12-4; J gene: TRBJ2-1; CDR3 DNA: TGTGCCCGCAGTACCACTGGGACTAGCGGGAGATACGAGCAGTTCTTC; CDR3 protein: CARSTTGTSGRYEQFF
D gene: .; clone size: .; V gene: TRBV11-3; J gene: TRBJ2-6; CDR3 DNA: TGTGTCAGCAGCCCGAGGCAAGGAACTGGGGCCAACGTCCTGACCTTC; CDR3 protein: CVSSPRQGTGANVLTF
D gene: .; clone size: many; V gene: TRBV28; J gene: TRBJ2-2; CDR3 DNA: TGTGCCAGCAGTGTAGGGACGGCCACTAACACCGGGGAGCTGTTTTTT; CDR3 protein: CASSVGTATNTGELFF
D gene: .; clone size: .; V gene: TRBV11-1; J gene: TRBJ2-7; CDR3 DNA: TGTGCTAGCAGCCTTTGGGGGGCCTCCTACAAGCAGTACTTC; CDR3 protein: CASSLWGASYKQYF
D gene: .; clone size: once; V gene: TRBV6-5; J gene: TRBJ2-3; CDR3 DNA: TGTGCCAGCATCGGATTATCGGAGTCAGATACACAGTATTTT; CDR3 protein: CASIGLSESDTQYF
D gene: TRBD1; clone size: .; V gene: TRBV6-5; J gene: TRBJ2-7; CDR3 DNA: TGTGTCAGCAGTTACTCAAGAACCGGGACAGGGGCGTACGAGCATTACTTC; CDR3 protein: CVSSYSRTGTGAYEHYF
D gene: TRBD1; clone size: .; V gene: TRBV6-5; J gene: TRBJ1-3; CDR3 DNA: TGTACCAGAACGGACAGGTCGAACTCTGGAAACACCATATATTTT; CDR3 protein: CTRTDRSNSGNTIYF
D gene: .; clone size: .; V gene: TRBV11-2; J gene: TRBJ2-5; CDR3 DNA: TGTGCCAGCAGCACCTATGAGGCGGAAGGGCCTCGTGAGACCCAGTGCTTC; CDR3 protein: CASSTYEAEGPRETQCF
D gene: TRBD1; clone size: .; V gene: TRBV19; J gene: TRBJ1-5; CDR3 DNA: TGTGCCAGTAGTCGGACAGGGACGAGCAATCAGCCCGAGCATTTT; CDR3 protein: CASSRTGTSNQPEHF
D gene: .; clone size: .; V gene: TRBV10-3; J gene: TRBJ1-2; CDR3 DNA: TGTGCCATGAGTCAAAATCGAGGCTATAGCTACACCTTC; CDR3 protein: CAMSQNRGYSYTF
D gene: .; clone size: .; V gene: TRBV28; J gene: TRBJ1-4; CDR3 DNA: TGTGCCAGCAGTTCGGGTACAACTAATGAAAAACTGTTTTTT; CDR3 protein: CASSSGTTNEKLFF
D gene: .; clone size: once; V gene: TRBV6-1; J gene: TRBJ1-4; CDR3 DNA: TGTGCCAGCAAGAGACAGGATGCTAATGAAAAACTGTTTTTT; CDR3 protein: CASKRQDANEKLFF
D gene: TRBD2; clone size: many; V gene: TRBV6-1; J gene: TRBJ2-7; CDR3 DNA: TGTGCCAGCAGTGGTATGACTAGCGGGAACTACGAGCAGTACTTC; CDR3 protein: CASSGMTSGNYEQYF
D gene: .; clone size: .; V gene: TRBV11-2; J gene: TRBJ2-3; CDR3 DNA: TGTGCCAGCAGCCCCTTCTCGACTAGTACAGGTACGCAGTATTTT; CDR3 protein: CASSPFSTSTGTQYF
D gene: TRBD1; clone size: many; V gene: TRBV30; J gene: TRBJ1-5; CDR3 DNA: TGTGCCTGGAGTGATTCGGCAGGGGGTTATCAGCCCCAGCATTTT; CDR3 protein: CAWSDSAGGYQPQHF
D gene: TRBD2; clone size: many; V gene: TRBV4-2; J gene: TRBJ2-7; CDR3 DNA: TGTGCCAGCAGCCAAGGGACTAGCGGGGGAGGGAGCGAGCAGTACTTC; CDR3 protein: CASSQGTSGGGSEQYF
D gene: .; clone size: .; V gene: TRBV4-1; J gene: TRBJ2-1; CDR3 DNA: TGCGCAAGCAGCCACAGCAGGCTACCCTACAATGAGCAGTTCTTC; CDR3 protein: CASSHSRLPYNEQFF
D gene: .; clone size: .; V gene: TRBV28; J gene: TRBJ2-1; CDR3 DNA: TGTGCCAGCAGTTTATCAGCGGAAGGTTTTTACAATGAGCAGTTCTTC; CDR3 protein: CASSLSAEGFYNEQFF
D gene: .; clone size: few; V gene: TRBV11-1; J gene: TRBJ1-1; CDR3 DNA: TGTGCCAGCAGTTCAGGCCCGAACACTGAAGCTTTCTTT; CDR3 protein: CASSSGPNTEAFF
D gene: .; clone size: .; V gene: TRBV5-5; J gene: TRBJ1-2; CDR3 DNA: TGTGCCAACAGCTTGTATCCCGTGACGGGGGGCTACACCTTC; CDR3 protein: CANSLYPVTGGYTF
D gene: .; clone size: once; V gene: TRBV12-3/TRBV12-4; J gene: TRBJ2-1; CDR3 DNA: TGTGTCAGCACCATCACAGGGTCCCTCGTCAATGAGCAGTTCTTC; CDR3 protein: CVSTITGSLVNEQFF
D gene: .; clone size: .; V gene: TRBV29-1; J gene: TRBJ2-1; CDR3 DNA: TGCAGCGCCATGGCAAGGGGGAATTACAGTGAGCAGTTCTTC; CDR3 protein: CSAMARGNYSEQFF
D gene: .; clone size: .; V gene: TRBV28; J gene: TRBJ2-7; CDR3 DNA: TGTGCCAGCCGGAACAGGCCCTACGAGCAGTACTTC; CDR3 protein: CASRNRPYEQYF
D gene: TRBD1; clone size: .; V gene: TRBV19; J gene: TRBJ1-2; CDR3 DNA: TGTGCCAGTAGTTTAAGGGACAGATCCTATGGCTACACCTTC; CDR3 protein: CASSLRDRSYGYTF
D gene: .; clone size: .; V gene: TRBV28; J gene: TRBJ2-7; CDR3 DNA: TGTGCCAGCAGTCCCGGCGGGGGACAGTCCCCCTACGAGCAGTACTTC; CDR3 protein: CASSPGGGQSPYEQYF
D gene: .; clone size: .; V gene: TRBV5-1; J gene: TRBJ1-4; CDR3 DNA: TGCGCCAGCAGGGGCCAGGATGGGAAACTGTTTTTT; CDR3 protein: CASRGQDGKLFF
D gene: TRBD2; clone size: medium-sized; V gene: TRBV11-2; J gene: TRBJ2-7; CDR3 DNA: TGTGCCAGCAGCCAAATAGCGGGAGTGGGCGAGCAGTACTTC; CDR3 protein: CASSQIAGVGEQYF
D gene: .; clone size: .; V gene: TRBV7-3; J gene: TRBJ1-2; CDR3 DNA: TGTGCCGGCAGCTTATCCCCGGCTAACTATGGCTACACCTTC; CDR3 protein: CAGSLSPANYGYTF
D gene: .; clone size: .; V gene: TRBV18; J gene: TRBJ1-6; CDR3 DNA: TGTGCCAGTTCACGGGACAACTATAATACACCCCTCCACTTT; CDR3 protein: CASSRDNYNTPLHF
D gene: .; clone size: many; V gene: TRBV28; J gene: TRBJ1-1; CDR3 DNA: TGTGCCAGCAGTAGCCCCGGGAGGCCGAACACTGAAGCTTTCTTT; CDR3 protein: CASSSPGRPNTEAFF
D gene: TRBD1; clone size: many; V gene: TRBV7-3; J gene: TRBJ1-1; CDR3 DNA: TGTGCCAGCAGCGTAGACAGGGGTAACACTGAAGCTTTCTTT; CDR3 protein: CASSVDRGNTEAFF
D gene: .; clone size: many; V gene: TRBV7-3; J gene: TRBJ2-3; CDR3 DNA: TGTGCCAGCAGCTTAAGGGGGAGCACAGATACGCAGTATTTT; CDR3 protein: CASSLRGSTDTQYF
D gene: TRBD2; clone size: .; V gene: TRBV11-2; J gene: TRBJ2-3; CDR3 DNA: TGTGCCAGCAACCAGGGACTAGTCCCTAGCACAGATACACAGTATTTC; CDR3 protein: CASNQGLVPSTDTQYF
D gene: .; clone size: many; V gene: TRBV7-9; J gene: TRBJ1-5; CDR3 DNA: TGTGCCAGCAGCTTAGGGGGAATCAATCAGCCCCAGCATTTT; CDR3 protein: CASSLGGINQPQHF
D gene: TRBD2; clone size: .; V gene: TRBV29-1; J gene: TRBJ2-7; CDR3 DNA: TGCATCCTTGAGGACAGCGGGAGGCCGCCCTACGAGCAGTACTTC; CDR3 protein: CILEDSGRPPYEQYF
D gene: .; clone size: .; V gene: TRBV4-1; J gene: TRBJ1-5; CDR3 DNA: TGCGCCAGCACCCAAACGGACAGATGTAGCAATCAGCCCCAGCATTTT; CDR3 protein: CASTQTDRCSNQPQHF
D gene: .; clone size: few; V gene: TRBV30; J gene: TRBJ1-5; CDR3 DNA: TGTGCCTGGAGTGTACGAGTGGGAGTTTCGGGCAATCATCCCCAGCATTTT; CDR3 protein: CAWSVRVGVSGNHPQHF
D gene: .; clone size: .; V gene: TRBV28; J gene: TRBJ2-7; CDR3 DNA: TGTGCCAGCGCTGAACCAAGGGGCCCCTACGAGCAGTACTTC; CDR3 protein: CASAEPRGPYEQYF
D gene: .; clone size: .; V gene: TRBV11-3; J gene: TRBJ2-3; CDR3 DNA: TGTGCAAGTAGCTTAGATGAGGATACGCAGTATTTT; CDR3 protein: CASSLDEDTQYF
D gene: .; clone size: few; V gene: TRBV5-1; J gene: TRBJ2-1; CDR3 DNA: TGCGCCAGCAGCTTGGTCAGCGGGACAATTGACAATGAGCAGTTCTTC; CDR3 protein: CASSLVSGTIDNEQFF
D gene: .; clone size: .; V gene: TRBV11-2; J gene: TRBJ2-3; CDR3 DNA: TGTGCCACCAGCGATCTGGTGGGCACAGGTACGCAGTATTTT; CDR3 protein: CATSDLVGTGTQYF
D gene: TRBD2; clone size: .; V gene: TRBV6-2/TRBV6-3; J gene: TRBJ2-1; CDR3 DNA: TGTGCCAGCAGTGACCCCCTCGGGACTAGCGGGAGGGGAGGTGAGCAATTCTTC; CDR3 protein: CASSDPLGTSGRGGEQFF
D gene: TRBD2; clone size: .; V gene: TRBV29-1; J gene: TRBJ2-1; CDR3 DNA: TGCAACGTCGTCGGGACTAGCGGGAGAAATGAGAAGTTCTTC; CDR3 protein: CNVVGTSGRNEKFF
D gene: .; clone size: many; V gene: TRBV6-5; J gene: TRBJ1-6; CDR3 DNA: TGTGCCAGCAGTTACTCTGGGAGTGTTGGATCACCCCTCCACTTT; CDR3 protein: CASSYSGSVGSPLHF
D gene: .; clone size: .; V gene: TRBV7-9; J gene: TRBJ1-4; CDR3 DNA: TGTGCCAGCAACCAAGGGACAATCCGGGAAAAACTGTTTTTT; CDR3 protein: CASNQGTIREKLFF
D gene: .; clone size: many; V gene: TRBV14; J gene: TRBJ2-3; CDR3 DNA: TGTGCCAGCAGCCAAGTCCAGGGGAAGGGCACAGATACGCAGTATTTT; CDR3 protein: CASSQVQGKGTDTQYF
D gene: TRBD2; clone size: .; V gene: TRBV29-1; J gene: TRBJ2-1; CDR3 DNA: TGCAGCGCCGCCGGGCTAGCGGGCTACAATGAGCAGTTCTTC; CDR3 protein: CSAAGLAGYNEQFF
D gene: .; clone size: large; V gene: TRBV11-2; J gene: TRBJ1-2; CDR3 DNA: TGTGCCAGCAGCTTAGATCGGGTAGACGCCTATGGCTACACCTTC; CDR3 protein: CASSLDRVDAYGYTF
D gene: TRBD2; clone size: many; V gene: TRBV28; J gene: TRBJ2-2; CDR3 DNA: TGTGCCAGCAGCCTGACTAGCGGGAGCCCCGGGGAGCTGTTTTTT; CDR3 protein: CASSLTSGSPGELFF
D gene: .; clone size: .; V gene: TRBV6-1; J gene: TRBJ1-5; CDR3 DNA: TGTGTCAGCGCGAAGGTGGAGAGTCAGCCCCAGCATTTT; CDR3 protein: CVSAKVESQPQHF
D gene: .; clone size: .; V gene: TRBV11-2; J gene: TRBJ2-1; CDR3 DNA: TGTGTCAGCGGCTGGCAGGCCCCATACAATGAGCAGTTCTTC; CDR3 protein: CVSGWQAPYNEQFF
D gene: .; clone size: once; V gene: TRBV20-1; J gene: TRBJ2-5; CDR3 DNA: TGCAGTGCTGGGACCTCGTCAGCGACCCAGTACTTC; CDR3 protein: CSAGTSSATQYF
D gene: .; clone size: .; V gene: TRBV11-3; J gene: TRBJ2-7; CDR3 DNA: TGTGCCAGTAGTCCCGGGACGGGGGGCCACTACGAGCAGTACTTC; CDR3 protein: CASSPGTGGHYEQYF
D gene: TRBD2; clone size: .; V gene: TRBV6-1; J gene: TRBJ2-3; CDR3 DNA: TGTGCCAGCCGGTGGGGACTAGGGCCCTACACAGATACGCAGTATTTT; CDR3 protein: CASRWGLGPYTDTQYF
D gene: TRBD2; clone size: .; V gene: TRBV28; J gene: TRBJ2-1; CDR3 DNA: TGTGCCAACCGTGGGGGGGACCCAAACAGTGAGCAGTTCTTC; CDR3 protein: CANRGGDPNSEQFF
D gene: TRBD1; clone size: .; V gene: TRBV28; J gene: TRBJ2-3; CDR3 DNA: TGTACCAGCAATTTTGTAGGGGGCAGAGATACGCAGTATTTT; CDR3 protein: CTSNFVGGRDTQYF
D gene: TRBD2; clone size: once; V gene: TRBV7-9; J gene: TRBJ2-1; CDR3 DNA: TGTGCTAGCAGCTCGGGAGGGGCCAAAAACATTCAGTTCTTC; CDR3 protein: CASSSGGAKNIQFF
D gene: .; clone size: medium-sized; V gene: TRBV11-2; J gene: TRBJ2-7; CDR3 DNA: TGTGCCAGTGAAAACAGGTTCCCCTCCTACGAGCAGTACTTC; CDR3 protein: CASENRFPSYEQYF
D gene: .; clone size: .; V gene: TRBV6-2/TRBV6-3; J gene: TRBJ1-5; CDR3 DNA: TGTGTCAGCAGTTACAGGACGGGGCACAATCAGTCCCAGCATTTT; CDR3 protein: CVSSYRTGHNQSQHF
D gene: .; clone size: .; V gene: TRBV29-1; J gene: TRBJ2-1; CDR3 DNA: TGCAGCGTTGCGGAACCAATACGGAATGAGCAGTTCTTC; CDR3 protein: CSVAEPIRNEQFF